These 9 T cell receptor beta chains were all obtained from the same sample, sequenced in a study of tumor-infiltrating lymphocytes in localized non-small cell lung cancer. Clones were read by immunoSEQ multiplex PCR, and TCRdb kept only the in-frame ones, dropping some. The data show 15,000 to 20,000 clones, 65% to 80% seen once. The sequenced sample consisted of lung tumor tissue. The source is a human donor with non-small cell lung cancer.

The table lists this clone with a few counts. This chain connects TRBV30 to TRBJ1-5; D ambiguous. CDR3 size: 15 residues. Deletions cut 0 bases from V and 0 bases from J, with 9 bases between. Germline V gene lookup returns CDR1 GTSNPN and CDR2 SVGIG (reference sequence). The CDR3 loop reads CAWSVGAYSNQPQHF. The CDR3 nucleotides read TGTGCCTGGAGTGTAGGAGCATATAGCAATCAGCCCCAGCATTTT.

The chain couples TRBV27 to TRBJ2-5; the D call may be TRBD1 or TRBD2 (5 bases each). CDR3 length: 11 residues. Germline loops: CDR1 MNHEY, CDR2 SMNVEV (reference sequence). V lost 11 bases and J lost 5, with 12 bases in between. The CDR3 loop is CASSWGETQYF. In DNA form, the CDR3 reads TGTGCCTCCTCCTGGGGGGAGACCCAGTACTTC.

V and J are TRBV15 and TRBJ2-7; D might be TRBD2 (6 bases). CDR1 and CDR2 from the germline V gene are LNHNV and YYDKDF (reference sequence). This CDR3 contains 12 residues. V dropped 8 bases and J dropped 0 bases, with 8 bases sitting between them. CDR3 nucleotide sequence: TGTGCCACCTCGGGAGACTCCTACGAGCAGTACTTC. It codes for CATSGDSYEQYF.

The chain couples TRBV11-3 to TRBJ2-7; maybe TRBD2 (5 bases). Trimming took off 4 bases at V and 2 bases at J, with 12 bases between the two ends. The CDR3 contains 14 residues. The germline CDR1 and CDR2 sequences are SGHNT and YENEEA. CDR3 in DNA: TGTGCCAGCAGCTCCGAGCGGTATCCCTACGAGCAGTACTTC. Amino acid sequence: CASSSERYPYEQYF. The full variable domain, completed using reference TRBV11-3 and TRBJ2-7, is EAGVVQSPRYKIIEKKQPVAFWCNPISGHNTLYWYLQNLGQGPELLIRYENEEAVDDSQLPKDRFSAERLKGVDSTLKIQPAELGDSAVYLCASSSERYPYEQYFGPGTRLTVT.

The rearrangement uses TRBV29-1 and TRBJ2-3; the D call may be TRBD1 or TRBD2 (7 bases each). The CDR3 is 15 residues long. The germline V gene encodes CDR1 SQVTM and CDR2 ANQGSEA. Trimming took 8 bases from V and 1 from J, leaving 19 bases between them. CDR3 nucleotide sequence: TGCAGCCTCGAGGGGGGGACAGCACGCACAGATACGCAGTATTTT. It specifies CSLEGGTARTDTQYF.

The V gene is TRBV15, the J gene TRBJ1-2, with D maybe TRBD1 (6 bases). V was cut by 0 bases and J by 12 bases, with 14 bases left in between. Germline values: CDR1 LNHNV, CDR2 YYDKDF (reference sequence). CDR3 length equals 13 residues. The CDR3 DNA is TGTGCCACCAGCAGAGATAGGGACACCAACAACACCTTC. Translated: CATSRDRDTNNTF.

In DNA form, the CDR3 reads TGTGCCAGCAGCTTAGATCCGCCTAACTCTGGAAACACCATATATTTT. Its protein is CASSLDPPNSGNTIYF. The rearrangement joins TRBV11-2 to TRBJ1-3; D unresolved. Germline V gives CDR1 SGHAT, CDR2 FQNNGV. CDR3 length: 16 amino acids. V lost 0 bases to trimming and J lost 0 bases, with 9 bases between them. Full variable domain (missing parts from reference TRBV11-2 and TRBJ1-3): EAGVAQSPRYKIIEKRQSVAFWCNPISGHATLYWYQQILGQGPKLLIQFQNNGVVDDSQLPKDRFSAERLKGVDSTLKIQPAKLEDSAVYLCASSLDPPNSGNTIYFGEGSWLTVV.

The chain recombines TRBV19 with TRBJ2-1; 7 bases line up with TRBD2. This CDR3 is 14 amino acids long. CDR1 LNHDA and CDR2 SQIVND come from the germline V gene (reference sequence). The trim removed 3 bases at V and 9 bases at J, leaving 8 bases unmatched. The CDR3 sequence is CASSIQGAGSEQFF. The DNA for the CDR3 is TGTGCCAGTAGTATCCAAGGAGCGGGATCTGAGCAGTTCTTC.

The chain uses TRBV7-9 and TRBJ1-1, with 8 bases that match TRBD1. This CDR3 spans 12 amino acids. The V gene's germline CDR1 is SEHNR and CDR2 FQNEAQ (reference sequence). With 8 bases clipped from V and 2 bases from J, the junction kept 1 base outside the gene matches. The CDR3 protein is CASGQGNTEAFF. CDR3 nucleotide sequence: TGTGCCAGCGGACAGGGTAACACTGAAGCTTTCTTT. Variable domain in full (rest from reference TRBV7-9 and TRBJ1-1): DTGVSQNPRHKITKRGQNVTFRCDPISEHNRLYWYRQTLGQGPEFLTYFQNEAQLEKSRLLSDRFSAERPKGSFSTLEIQRTEQGDSAMYLCASGQGNTEAFFGQGTRLTVV.